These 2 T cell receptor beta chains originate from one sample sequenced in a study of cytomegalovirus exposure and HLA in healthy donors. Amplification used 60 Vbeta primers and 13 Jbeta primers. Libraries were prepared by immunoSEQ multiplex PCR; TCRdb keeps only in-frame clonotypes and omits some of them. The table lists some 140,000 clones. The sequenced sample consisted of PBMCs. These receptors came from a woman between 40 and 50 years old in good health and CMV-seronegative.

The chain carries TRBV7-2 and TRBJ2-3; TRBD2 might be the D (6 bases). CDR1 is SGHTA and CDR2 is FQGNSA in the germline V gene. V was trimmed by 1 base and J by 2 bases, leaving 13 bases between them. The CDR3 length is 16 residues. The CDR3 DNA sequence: TGTGCCAGCAGCTTAGGACTAGTAAGAGACACAGATACGCAGTATTTT. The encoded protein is CASSLGLVRDTDTQYF.

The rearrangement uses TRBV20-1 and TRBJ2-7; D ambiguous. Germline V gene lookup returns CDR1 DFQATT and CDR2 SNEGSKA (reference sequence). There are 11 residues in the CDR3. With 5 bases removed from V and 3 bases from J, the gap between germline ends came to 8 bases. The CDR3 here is CSAPEYYEQYV. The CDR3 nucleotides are TGCAGTGCTCCCGAATACTACGAGCAGTACGTC.